The clone carrying this TCR beta chain showed up just a few times. These data come from a study of blood T cell repertoires in COVID-19. About the study: COVID-19 samples from acute and convalescent phases originated in the United States, Italy and Spain.

The CDR3 is 15 amino acids. Germline-derived CDR1 and CDR2 are SGHVS and FNYEAQ. V lost 5 bases, J lost 0 bases, and 11 bases lay in between. Assay: immunoSEQ multiplex PCR; the TCRdb copy retains only in-frame clones and omits some. The repertoire holds about 33,000 clones, around nine tenths seen once, with around 6.9% in the top ten. Sequencing was done on a sample of peripheral blood. The origin of this receptor is a human donor in a cohort sampled during active COVID-19. This rearrangement joins TRBV7-6 to TRBJ1-3; D might be TRBD1 (6 bases). CDR3 in DNA: TGTGCCAGCAGCAATGGACAGATCTCTGGAAACACCATATATTTT. It yields the protein CASSNGQISGNTIYF.